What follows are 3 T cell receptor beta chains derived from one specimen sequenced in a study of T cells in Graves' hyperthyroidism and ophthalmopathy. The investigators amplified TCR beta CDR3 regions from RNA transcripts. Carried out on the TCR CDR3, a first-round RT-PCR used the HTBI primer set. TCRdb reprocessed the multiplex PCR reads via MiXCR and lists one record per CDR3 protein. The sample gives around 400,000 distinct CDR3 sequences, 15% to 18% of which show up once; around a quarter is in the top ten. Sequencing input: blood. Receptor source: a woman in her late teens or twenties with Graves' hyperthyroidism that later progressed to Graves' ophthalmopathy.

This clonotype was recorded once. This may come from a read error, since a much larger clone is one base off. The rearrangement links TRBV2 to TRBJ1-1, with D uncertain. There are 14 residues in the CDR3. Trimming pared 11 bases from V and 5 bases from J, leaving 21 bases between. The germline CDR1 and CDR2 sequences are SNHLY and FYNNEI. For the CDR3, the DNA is TGTGCCGGCACCCAGACCCTTACGGGTACTGAAGCTTTCTTT. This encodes CAGTQTLTGTEAFF. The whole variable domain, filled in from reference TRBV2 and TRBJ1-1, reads EPEVTQTPSHQVTQMGQEVILRCVPISNHLYFYWYRQILGQKVEFLVSFYNNEISEKSEIFDDQFSVERPDGSNFTLKIRSTKLEDSAMYFCAGTQTLTGTEAFFGQGTRLTVV.

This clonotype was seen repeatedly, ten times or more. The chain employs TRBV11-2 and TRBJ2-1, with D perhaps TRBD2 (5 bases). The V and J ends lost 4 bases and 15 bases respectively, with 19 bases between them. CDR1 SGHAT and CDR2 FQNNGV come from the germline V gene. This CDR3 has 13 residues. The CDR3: CASSSRTDRLAFF. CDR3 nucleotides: TGTGCCAGCAGCTCCCGGACTGATAGGCTGGCGTTCTTC.

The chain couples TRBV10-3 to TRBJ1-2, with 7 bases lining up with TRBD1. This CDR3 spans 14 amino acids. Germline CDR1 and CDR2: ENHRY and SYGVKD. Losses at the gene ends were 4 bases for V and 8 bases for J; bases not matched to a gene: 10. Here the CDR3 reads CAISAQGRRDGYTF. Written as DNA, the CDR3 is TGTGCCATCAGTGCACAGGGGCGCAGGGACGGCTACACCTTC.